This T cell receptor (beta chain) was identified during a study of cytomegalovirus exposure and HLA in healthy donors. The PCR used 60 Vbeta and 13 Jbeta primers. Clones were read by immunoSEQ multiplex PCR, and TCRdb kept only the in-frame ones, dropping some. The sample lists some 130,000 clones, approximately 78% seen once, with 1.3% to 1.5% in the top ten. The TCR was taken from a female donor in good health and CMV-seronegative. Sequencing was done on a sample of PBMCs.

Here the CDR3 reads CASSEASGTDTQYF. In DNA form, the CDR3 reads TGTGCCAGCAGTGAAGCTAGCGGGACGGATACGCAGTATTTT. The gene calls are TRBV2 and TRBJ2-3; TRBD2 matches 8 bases. V lost 0 bases to trimming and J lost 6 bases; unmatched junction nucleotides: 2. The CDR3 runs 14 residues. Germline values: CDR1 SNHLY, CDR2 FYNNEI.